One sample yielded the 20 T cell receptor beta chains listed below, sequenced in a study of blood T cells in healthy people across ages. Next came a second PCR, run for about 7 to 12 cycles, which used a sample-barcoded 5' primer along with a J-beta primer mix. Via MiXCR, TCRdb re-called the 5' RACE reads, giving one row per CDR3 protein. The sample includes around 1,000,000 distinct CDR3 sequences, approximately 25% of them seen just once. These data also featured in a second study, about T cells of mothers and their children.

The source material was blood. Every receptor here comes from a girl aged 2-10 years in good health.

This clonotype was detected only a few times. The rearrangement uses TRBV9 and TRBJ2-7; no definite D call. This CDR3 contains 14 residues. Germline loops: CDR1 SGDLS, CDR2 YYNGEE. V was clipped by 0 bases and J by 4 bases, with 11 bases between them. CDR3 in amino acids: CASSVDGIDYEQYF. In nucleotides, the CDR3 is TGTGCCAGCAGCGTAGACGGAATCGATTACGAGCAGTACTTC.

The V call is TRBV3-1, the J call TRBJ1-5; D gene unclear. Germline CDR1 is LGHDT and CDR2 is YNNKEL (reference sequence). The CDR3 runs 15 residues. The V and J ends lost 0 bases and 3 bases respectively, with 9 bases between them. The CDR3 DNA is TGTGCCAGCAGCCAAGATGCCAGGCCCAATCAGCCCCAGCATTTT. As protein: CASSQDARPNQPQHF.

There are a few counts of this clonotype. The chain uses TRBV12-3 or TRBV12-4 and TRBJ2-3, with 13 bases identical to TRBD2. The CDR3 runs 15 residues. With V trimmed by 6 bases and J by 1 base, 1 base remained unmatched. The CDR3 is CASRTSGGRTDTQYF. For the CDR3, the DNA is TGTGCCAGCAGGACTAGCGGGGGGCGCACAGATACGCAGTATTTT.

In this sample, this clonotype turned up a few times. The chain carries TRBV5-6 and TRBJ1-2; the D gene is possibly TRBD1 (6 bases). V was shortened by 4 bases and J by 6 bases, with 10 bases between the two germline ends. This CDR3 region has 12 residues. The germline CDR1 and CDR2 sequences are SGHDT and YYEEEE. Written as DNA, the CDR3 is TGTGCCAGCAGCGGCCCAGGGGATGGCTACACCTTC. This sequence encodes CASSGPGDGYTF. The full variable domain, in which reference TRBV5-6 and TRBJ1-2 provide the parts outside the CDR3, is DAGVTQSPTHLIKTRGQQVTLRCSPKSGHDTVSWYQQALGQGPQFIFQYYEEEERQRGNFPDRFSGHQFPNYSSELNVNALLLGDSALYLCASSGPGDGYTFGSGTRLTVV.

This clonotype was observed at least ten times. The CDR3 DNA reads TGTGCCAGCGGGACAGGGGGCTACGAGCAGTACTTC. Translated: CASGTGGYEQYF. The chain joins TRBV28 to TRBJ2-7; 11 bases match TRBD1. This CDR3 is built from 12 residues. CDR1 is MDHEN and CDR2 is SYDVKM in the germline V gene. With 8 bases clipped from V and 3 bases from J, the junction kept 0 bases outside the gene matches.

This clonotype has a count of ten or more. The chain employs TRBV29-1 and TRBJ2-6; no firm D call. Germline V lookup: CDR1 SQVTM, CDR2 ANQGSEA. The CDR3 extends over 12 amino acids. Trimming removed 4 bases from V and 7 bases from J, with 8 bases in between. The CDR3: CSVGVGANVLTF. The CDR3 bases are TGCAGCGTTGGGGTTGGCGCCAACGTCCTGACTTTC.

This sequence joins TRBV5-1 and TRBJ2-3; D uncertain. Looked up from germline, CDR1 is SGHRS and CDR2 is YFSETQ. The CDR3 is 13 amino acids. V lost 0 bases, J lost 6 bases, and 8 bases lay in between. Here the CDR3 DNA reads TGCGCCAGCAGCTTGGAGGTCGGGGATACGCAGTATTTT. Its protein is CASSLEVGDTQYF. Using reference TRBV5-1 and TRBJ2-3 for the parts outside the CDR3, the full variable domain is KAGVTQTPRYLIKTRGQQVTLSCSPISGHRSVSWYQQTPGQGLQFLFEYFSETQRNKGNFPGRFSGRQFSNSRSEMNVSTLELGDSALYLCASSLEVGDTQYFGPGTRLTVL.

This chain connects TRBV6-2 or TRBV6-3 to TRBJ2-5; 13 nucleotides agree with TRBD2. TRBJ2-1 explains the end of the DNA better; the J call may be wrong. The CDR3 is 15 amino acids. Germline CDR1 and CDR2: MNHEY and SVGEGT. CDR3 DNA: TGTGCCAGCAGTTACTCACTAGCGGGGGGGAATGAGCAGTTCTTC. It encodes CASSYSLAGGNEQFF.

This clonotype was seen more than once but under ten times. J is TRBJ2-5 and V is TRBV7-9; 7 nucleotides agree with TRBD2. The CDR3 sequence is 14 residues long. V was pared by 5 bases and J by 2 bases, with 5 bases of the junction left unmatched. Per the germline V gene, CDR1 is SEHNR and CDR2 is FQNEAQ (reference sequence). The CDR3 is CASSQTSPQETQYF. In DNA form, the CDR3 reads TGTGCCAGCAGCCAGACTAGCCCGCAAGAGACCCAGTACTTC.

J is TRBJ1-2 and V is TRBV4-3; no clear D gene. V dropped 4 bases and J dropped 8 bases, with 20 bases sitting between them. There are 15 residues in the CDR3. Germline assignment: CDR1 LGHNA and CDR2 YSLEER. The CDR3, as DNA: TGCGCCAGCAGCCCCTCCGATGGGTCCAGAGACGGCTACACCTTC. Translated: CASSPSDGSRDGYTF.

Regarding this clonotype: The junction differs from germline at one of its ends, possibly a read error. The CDR3 bases are TGTGCCAACAGCGTTACCGGGACAGGGATCGAGCAGTACTTC. Its translation: CANSVTGTGIEQYF. V and J are TRBV5-5 and TRBJ2-7, with 9 bases lining up with TRBD1. Germline CDR1 is SGHKS and CDR2 is YYEKEE (reference sequence). This CDR3 has 14 amino acids.

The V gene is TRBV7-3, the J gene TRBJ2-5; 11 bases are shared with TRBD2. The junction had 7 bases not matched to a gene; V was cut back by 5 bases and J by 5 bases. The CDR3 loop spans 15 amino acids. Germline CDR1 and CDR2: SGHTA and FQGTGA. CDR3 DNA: TGTGCCAGCAGCAATAGCGGGGGGGCCGTTGAGACCCAGTACTTC. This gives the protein CASSNSGGAVETQYF.

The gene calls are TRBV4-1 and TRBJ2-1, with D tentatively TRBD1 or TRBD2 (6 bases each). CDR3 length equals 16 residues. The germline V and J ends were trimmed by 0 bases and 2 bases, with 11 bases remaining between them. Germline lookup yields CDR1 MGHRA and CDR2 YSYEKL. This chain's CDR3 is CASSQDRGRAYNEQFF. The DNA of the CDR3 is TGCGCCAGCAGCCAAGATCGGGGGCGGGCCTACAATGAGCAGTTCTTC.

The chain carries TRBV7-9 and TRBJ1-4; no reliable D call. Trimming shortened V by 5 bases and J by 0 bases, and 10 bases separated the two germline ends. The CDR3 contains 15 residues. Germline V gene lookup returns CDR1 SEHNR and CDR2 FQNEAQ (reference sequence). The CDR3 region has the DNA TGTGCCAGCAGCGCCCAGGTAGCAACTAATGAAAAACTGTTTTTT. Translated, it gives CASSAQVATNEKLFF.

CDR3 protein: CASRPGGGTNYGYTF. CDR3 DNA sequence: TGTGCCAGCAGACCTGGAGGCGGGACTAACTATGGCTACACCTTC. The V and J genes are TRBV7-9 and TRBJ1-2; D is ambiguous. CDR1 is SEHNR, CDR2 FQNEAQ, per germline (reference sequence). V lost 6 bases and J 0 bases, leaving 14 bases between the germline ends. The CDR3 covers 15 residues. The full variable domain, with the rest looked up from reference TRBV7-9 and TRBJ1-2, is DTGVSQNPRHKITKRGQNVTFRCDPISEHNRLYWYRQTLGQGPEFLTYFQNEAQLEKSRLLSDRFSAERPKGSFSTLEIQRTEQGDSAMYLCASRPGGGTNYGYTFGSGTRLTVV.

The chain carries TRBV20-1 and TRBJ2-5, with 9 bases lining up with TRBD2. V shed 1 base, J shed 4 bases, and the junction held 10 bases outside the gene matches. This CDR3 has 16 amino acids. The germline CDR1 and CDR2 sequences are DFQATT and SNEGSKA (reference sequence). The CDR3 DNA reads TGCAGTGCTAGAGGCTTGGCTAGCGGGAAGAGAGAGACCCAGTACTTC. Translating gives CSARGLASGKRETQYF.

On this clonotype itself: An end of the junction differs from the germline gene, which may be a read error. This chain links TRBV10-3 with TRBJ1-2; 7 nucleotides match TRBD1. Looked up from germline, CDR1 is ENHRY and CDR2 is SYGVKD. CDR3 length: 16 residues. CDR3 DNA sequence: TGTGCCATCAGCGAGTCTACAGGGGCAGCTAACTATGGCTACACCTTC. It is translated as CAISESTGAANYGYTF.

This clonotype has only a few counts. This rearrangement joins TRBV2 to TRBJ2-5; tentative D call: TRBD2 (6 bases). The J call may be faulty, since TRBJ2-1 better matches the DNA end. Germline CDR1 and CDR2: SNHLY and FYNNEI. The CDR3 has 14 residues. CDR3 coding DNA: TGTGCCAGCAGGGGGGGAAATCCCGGAAATGAGCAGTTCTTC. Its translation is CASRGGNPGNEQFF.

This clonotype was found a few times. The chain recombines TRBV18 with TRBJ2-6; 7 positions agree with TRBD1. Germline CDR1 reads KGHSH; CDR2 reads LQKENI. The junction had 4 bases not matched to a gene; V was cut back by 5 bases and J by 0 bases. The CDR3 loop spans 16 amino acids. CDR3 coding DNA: TGTGCCAGCTCAAGAAGGGACAGCTCTGGGGCCAACGTCCTGACTTTC. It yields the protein CASSRRDSSGANVLTF.

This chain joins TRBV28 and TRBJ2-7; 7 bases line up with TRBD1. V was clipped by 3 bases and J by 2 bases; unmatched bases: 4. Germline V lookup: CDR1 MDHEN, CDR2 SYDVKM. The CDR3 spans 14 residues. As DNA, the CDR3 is TGTGCCAGCAGTTTGATGGGACAGCCCTACGAGCAGTACTTC. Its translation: CASSLMGQPYEQYF.